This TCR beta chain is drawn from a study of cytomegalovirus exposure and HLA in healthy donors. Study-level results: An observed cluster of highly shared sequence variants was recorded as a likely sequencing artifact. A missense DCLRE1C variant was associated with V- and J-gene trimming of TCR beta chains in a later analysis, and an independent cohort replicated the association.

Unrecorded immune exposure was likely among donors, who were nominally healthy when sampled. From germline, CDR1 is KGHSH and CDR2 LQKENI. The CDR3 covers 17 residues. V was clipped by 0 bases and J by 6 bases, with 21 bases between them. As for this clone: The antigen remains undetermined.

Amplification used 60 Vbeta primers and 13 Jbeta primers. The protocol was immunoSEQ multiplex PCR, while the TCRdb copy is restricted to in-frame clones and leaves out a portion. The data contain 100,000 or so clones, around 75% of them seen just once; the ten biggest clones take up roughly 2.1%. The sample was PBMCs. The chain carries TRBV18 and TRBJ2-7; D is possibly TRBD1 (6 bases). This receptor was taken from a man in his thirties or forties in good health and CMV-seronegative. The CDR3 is CASSPPRNTGFSVEQYF. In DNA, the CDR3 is TGTGCCAGCTCACCACCCCGTAATACAGGGTTTAGTGTCGAGCAGTACTTC.